This T cell receptor (beta chain) was captured in a study of a mutant IDH1 vaccine in newly diagnosed glioma. Background on the study: Patients were started on vaccination 4-6 weeks after radiotherapy alone, or with temozolomide cycles.

V was pared by 1 base and J by 0 bases, with 7 bases between. Germline values: CDR1 SNHLY, CDR2 FYNNEI. CDR3 size: 15 residues. Comments on this clone: What it recognizes is unknown.

Time point specified: week 35, safety follow-up. Doses consisted of 300 ug of mutant IDH1 20-mer peptide each, paired with topical imiquimod. Assay used: immunoSEQ multiplex PCR; TCRdb lists only in-frame clones, some missing. The sample comprises tens of thousands of clones, about 74% of which are singletons, and about 4.9% rests with the top ten. The V call is TRBV2, the J call TRBJ1-5; D remains unclear. This receptor was identified in a man aged 50 to 59 with glioma. The specimen comprised PBMCs, sampled from a glioma patient whose treatment included an IDH1 peptide vaccine. CDR3 nucleotide sequence: TGTGCCAGCAGTGAAGGAGCTTCTAGCAATCAGCCCCAGCATTTT. Translation: CASSEGASSNQPQHF.